The TCR beta chain under discussion was sequenced for a study of blood T cell repertoires in COVID-19. For the study at large: Samples taken during acute and convalescent COVID-19 were collected in the United States, Italy and Spain. T cells, B-cell-depleted T cells, or PBMCs provided the cDNA or gDNA that served as material.

The V gene lost 2 bases and the J gene lost 7 bases, with 15 bases spanning the gap. Per germline, CDR1 MNHEY and CDR2 SVGAGI. The CDR3 length is 14 residues. As handled by the study authors: Reference gene primer amplification yielded estimated nucleated cell counts. Using immunoSEQ multiplex PCR, the repertoire was profiled, and TCRdb retains in-frame clones only, with some absent. That table supplies the V and J calls and clone size; D and trimming were determined from the DNA. In the table there are some 45,000 clones, 86% of which are singletons. This sequence originates from a man between 65 and 80 years old with acute or convalescent COVID-19. Sequenced material: peripheral blood. The chain is built from TRBV6-5 and TRBJ2-7; D gene unclear. The CDR3: CASSYRGLQKEQYF. The CDR3 coding sequence is TGTGCCAGCAGTTACCGAGGTCTTCAGAAAGAGCAGTACTTC.